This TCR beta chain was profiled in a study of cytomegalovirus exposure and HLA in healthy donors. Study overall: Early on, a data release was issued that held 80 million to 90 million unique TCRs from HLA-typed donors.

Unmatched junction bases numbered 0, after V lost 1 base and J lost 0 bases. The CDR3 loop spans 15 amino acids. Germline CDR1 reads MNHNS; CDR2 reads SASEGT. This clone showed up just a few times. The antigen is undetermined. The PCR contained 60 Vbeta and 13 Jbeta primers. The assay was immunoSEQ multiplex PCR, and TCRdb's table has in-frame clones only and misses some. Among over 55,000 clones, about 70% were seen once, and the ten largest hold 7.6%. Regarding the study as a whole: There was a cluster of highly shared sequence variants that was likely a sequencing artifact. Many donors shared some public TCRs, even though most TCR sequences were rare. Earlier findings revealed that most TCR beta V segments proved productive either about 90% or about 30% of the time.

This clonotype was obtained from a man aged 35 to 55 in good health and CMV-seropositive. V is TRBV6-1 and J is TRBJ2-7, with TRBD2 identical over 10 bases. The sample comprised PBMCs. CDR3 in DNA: TGTGCCAGCAGTGAAGGGACTAGCGGCTCCTACGAGCAGTACTTC. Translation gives CASSEGTSGSYEQYF.